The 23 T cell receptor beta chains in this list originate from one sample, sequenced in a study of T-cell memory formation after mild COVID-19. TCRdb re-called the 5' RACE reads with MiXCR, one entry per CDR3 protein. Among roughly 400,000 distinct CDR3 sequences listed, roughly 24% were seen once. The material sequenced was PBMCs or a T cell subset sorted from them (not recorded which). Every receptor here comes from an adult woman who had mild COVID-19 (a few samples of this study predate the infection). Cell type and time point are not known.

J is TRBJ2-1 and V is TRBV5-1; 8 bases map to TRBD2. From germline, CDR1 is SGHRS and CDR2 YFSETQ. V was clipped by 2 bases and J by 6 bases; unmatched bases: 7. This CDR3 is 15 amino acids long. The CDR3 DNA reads TGCGCCAGCAGCTTCGAGCGGGGGACGGGCAATGAGCAGTTCTTC. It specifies CASSFERGTGNEQFF.

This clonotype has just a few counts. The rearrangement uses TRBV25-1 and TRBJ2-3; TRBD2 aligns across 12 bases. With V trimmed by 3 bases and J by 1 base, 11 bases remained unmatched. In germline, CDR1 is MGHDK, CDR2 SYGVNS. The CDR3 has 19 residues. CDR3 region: CASSDPETGTSGRTDTQYF. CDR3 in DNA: TGTGCCAGCAGTGACCCCGAAACAGGGACTAGCGGGCGCACAGATACGCAGTATTTT.

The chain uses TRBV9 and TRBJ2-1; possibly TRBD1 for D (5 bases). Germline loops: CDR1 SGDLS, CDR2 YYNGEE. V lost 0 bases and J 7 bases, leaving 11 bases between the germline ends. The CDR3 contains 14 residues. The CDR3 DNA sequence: TGTGCCAGCAGCGTAGAAGCAGGGTCGAATGAGCAGTTCTTC. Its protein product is CASSVEAGSNEQFF.

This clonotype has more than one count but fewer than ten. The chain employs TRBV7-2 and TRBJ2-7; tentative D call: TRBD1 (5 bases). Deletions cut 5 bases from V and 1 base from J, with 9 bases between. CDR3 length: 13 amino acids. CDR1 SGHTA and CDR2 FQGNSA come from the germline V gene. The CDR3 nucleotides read TGTGCCAGCAGCCGATGGACATCCTACGAGCAGTACTTC. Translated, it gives CASSRWTSYEQYF.

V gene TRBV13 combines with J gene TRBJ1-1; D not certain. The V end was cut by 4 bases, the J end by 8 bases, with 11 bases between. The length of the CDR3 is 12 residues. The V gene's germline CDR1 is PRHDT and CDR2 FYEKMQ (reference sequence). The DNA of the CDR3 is TGTGCCAGCAGCTACCCATCCAGGGAAGCTTTCTTT. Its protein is CASSYPSREAFF.

The CDR3 is CASSTKPGQPVENTEAFF. The CDR3 DNA reads as TGTGCCAGCAGCACGAAACCGGGACAGCCCGTAGAGAACACTGAAGCTTTCTTT. The chain couples TRBV5-6 to TRBJ1-1, with 7 positions matching TRBD1. The CDR3 is 18 amino acids. V lost 4 bases, J lost 1 base, and 16 bases stayed unmatched. Germline loops: CDR1 SGHDT, CDR2 YYEEEE.

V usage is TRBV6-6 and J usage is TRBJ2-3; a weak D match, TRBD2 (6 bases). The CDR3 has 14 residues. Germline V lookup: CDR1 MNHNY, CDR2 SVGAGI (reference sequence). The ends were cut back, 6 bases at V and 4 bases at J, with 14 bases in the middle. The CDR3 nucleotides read TGTGCCAGCAGCCCCGGTTGGGGGGCAGATACGCAGTATTTT. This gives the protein CASSPGWGADTQYF.

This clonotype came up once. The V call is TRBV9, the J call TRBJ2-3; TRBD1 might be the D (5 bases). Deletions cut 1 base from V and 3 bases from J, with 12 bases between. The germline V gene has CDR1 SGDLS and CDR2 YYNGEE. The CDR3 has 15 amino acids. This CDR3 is CASSVQGLGTDTQYF. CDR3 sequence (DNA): TGTGCCAGCAGCGTACAGGGCCTCGGGACAGATACGCAGTATTTT.

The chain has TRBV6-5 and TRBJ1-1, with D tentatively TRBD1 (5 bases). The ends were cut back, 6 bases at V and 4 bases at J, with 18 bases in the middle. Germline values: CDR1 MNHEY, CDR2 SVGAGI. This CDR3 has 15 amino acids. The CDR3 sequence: CASSPRARRITEAFF. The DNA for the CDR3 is TGTGCCAGCAGCCCCAGGGCGAGGCGAATCACTGAAGCTTTCTTT.

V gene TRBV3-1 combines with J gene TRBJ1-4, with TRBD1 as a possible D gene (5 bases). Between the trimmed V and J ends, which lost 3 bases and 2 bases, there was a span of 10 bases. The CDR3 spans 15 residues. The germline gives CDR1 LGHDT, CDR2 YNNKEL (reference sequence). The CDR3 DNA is TGTGCCAGCAGCCAGGGGCCGGGCACTAATGAAAAACTGTTTTTT. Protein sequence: CASSQGPGTNEKLFF. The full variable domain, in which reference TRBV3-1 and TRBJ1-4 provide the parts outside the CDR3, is DTAVSQTPKYLVTQMGNDKSIKCEQNLGHDTMYWYKQDSKKFLKIMFSYNNKELIINETVPNRFSPKSPDKAHLNLHINSLELGDSAVYFCASSQGPGTNEKLFFGSGTQLSVL.

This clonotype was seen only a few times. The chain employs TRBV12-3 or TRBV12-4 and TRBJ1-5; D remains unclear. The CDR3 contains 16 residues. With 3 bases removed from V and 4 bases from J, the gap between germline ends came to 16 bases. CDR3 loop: CASSFEGRLRNQPQHF. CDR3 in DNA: TGTGCCAGCAGTTTTGAGGGCAGGCTCCGAAATCAGCCCCAGCATTTT.

CDR3 region: CASSPGLAGGEGTQYF. The CDR3 DNA sequence: TGTGCCAGCAGCCCGGGACTAGCGGGGGGCGAGGGGACCCAGTACTTC. The rearrangement joins TRBV3-1 to TRBJ2-5, with 15 positions matching TRBD2. Trimming removed 4 bases from V and 7 bases from J; junction bases left unmatched: 7. CDR3 size: 16 residues. Germline CDR1 LGHDT, CDR2 YNNKEL (reference sequence).

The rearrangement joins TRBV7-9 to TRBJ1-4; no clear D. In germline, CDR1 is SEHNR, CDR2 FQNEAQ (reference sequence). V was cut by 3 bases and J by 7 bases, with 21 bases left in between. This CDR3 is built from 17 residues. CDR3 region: CASSFHIPYTTGEKLFF. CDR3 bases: TGTGCCAGCAGCTTTCACATCCCGTATACTACTGGTGAAAAACTGTTTTTT.

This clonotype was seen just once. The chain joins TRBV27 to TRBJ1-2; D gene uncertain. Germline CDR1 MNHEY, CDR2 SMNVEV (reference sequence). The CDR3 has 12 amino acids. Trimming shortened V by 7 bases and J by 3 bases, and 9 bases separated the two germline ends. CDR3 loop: CASMGSDYGYTF. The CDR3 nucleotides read TGTGCCAGCATGGGCAGTGACTATGGCTACACCTTC.

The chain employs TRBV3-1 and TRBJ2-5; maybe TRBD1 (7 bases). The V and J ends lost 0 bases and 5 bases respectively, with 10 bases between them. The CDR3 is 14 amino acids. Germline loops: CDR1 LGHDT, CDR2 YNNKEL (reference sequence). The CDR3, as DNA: TGTGCCAGCAGCCAAGAATCAGGGGGGGAGACCCAGTACTTC. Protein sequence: CASSQESGGETQYF.

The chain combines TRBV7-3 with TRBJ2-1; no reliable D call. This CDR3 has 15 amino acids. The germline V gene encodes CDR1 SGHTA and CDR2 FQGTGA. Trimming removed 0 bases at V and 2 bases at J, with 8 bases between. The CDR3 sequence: CASSLTPGTYNEQFF. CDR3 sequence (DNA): TGTGCCAGCAGCTTAACCCCTGGGACCTACAATGAGCAGTTCTTC.

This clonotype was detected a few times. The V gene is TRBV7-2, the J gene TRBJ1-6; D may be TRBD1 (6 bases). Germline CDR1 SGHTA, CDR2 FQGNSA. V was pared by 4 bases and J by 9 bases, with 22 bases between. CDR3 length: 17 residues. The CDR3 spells CASSSSRGQAKVSPLHF. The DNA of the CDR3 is TGTGCCAGCAGCTCCTCCCGGGGGCAAGCGAAGGTTTCACCCCTCCACTTT.

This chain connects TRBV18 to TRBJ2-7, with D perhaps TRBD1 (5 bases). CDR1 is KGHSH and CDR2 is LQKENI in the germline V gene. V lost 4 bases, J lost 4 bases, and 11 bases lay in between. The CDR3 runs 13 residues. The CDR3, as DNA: TGTGCCAGCTCACTGTGGTCAGGGTACGAGCAGTACTTC. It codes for CASSLWSGYEQYF.

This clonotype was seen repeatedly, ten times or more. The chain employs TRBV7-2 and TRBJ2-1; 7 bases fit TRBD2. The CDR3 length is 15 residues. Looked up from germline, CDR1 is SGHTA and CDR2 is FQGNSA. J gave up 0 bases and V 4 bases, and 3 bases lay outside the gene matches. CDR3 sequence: CASSYRGSSYNEQFF. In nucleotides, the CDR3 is TGTGCCAGCAGCTACCGCGGGAGCTCCTACAATGAGCAGTTCTTC. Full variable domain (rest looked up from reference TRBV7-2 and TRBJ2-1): GAGVSQSPSNKVTEKGKDVELRCDPISGHTALYWYRQSLGQGLEFLIYFQGNSAPDKSGLPSDRFSAERTGGSVSTLTIQRTQQEDSAVYLCASSYRGSSYNEQFFGPGTRLTVL.

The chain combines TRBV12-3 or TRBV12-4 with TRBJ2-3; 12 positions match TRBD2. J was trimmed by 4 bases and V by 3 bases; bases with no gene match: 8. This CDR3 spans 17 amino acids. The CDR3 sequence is CASSFPTSGRIADTQYF. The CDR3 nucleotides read TGTGCCAGCAGTTTCCCCACTAGCGGGAGGATCGCAGATACGCAGTATTTT.

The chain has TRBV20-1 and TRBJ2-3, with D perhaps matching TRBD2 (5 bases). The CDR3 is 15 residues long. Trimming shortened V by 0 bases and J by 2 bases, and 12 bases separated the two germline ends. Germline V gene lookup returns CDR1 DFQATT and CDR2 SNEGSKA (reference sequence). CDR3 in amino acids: CSARELAGDTDTQYF. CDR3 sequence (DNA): TGCAGTGCTAGAGAGCTAGCTGGGGACACAGATACGCAGTATTTT.

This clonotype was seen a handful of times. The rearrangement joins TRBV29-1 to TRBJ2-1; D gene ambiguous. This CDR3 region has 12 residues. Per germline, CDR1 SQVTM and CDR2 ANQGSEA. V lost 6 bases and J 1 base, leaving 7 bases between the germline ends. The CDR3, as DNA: TGCAGCGTCCCTGTGTCCTACAATGAGCAGTTCTTC. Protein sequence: CSVPVSYNEQFF.

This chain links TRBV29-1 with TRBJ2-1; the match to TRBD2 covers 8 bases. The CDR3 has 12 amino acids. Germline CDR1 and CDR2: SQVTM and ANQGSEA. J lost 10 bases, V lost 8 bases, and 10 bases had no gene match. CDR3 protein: CSMGLERGEQFF. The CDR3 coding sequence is TGCAGCATGGGACTAGAACGGGGGGAGCAGTTCTTC.